This paragraph reports one TCR beta chain. CDR1 and CDR2 from the germline V gene are SGHNT and YYREEE (reference sequence). The CDR3 is 13 residues long. V shed 2 bases and J shed 5 bases, with 10 bases lying between them. Participants spanned ages about 18 to 90 years and resided in about 24 US areas. Clinical history reported by participants formed the basis on which cohorts were assigned. This entry comes from a study of blood T cell repertoires in COVID-19. About the study: Sources were T cells, B-cell-depleted T cells, or PBMCs; the material itself was cDNA or gDNA.

As originally analysed: Scientists estimated how many nucleated cells there were by amplifying reference gene primers. Libraries were prepared by immunoSEQ multiplex PCR; TCRdb keeps only in-frame clonotypes and omits some of them. Clone size and V and J calls were adopted from that table, with D and trimming inferred from the DNA. This sample carries 350,000 to 450,000 clones, around nine tenths of them seen once, and the ten largest clones take about 1.5%. The clonotype originates from a woman younger than 30 who had been exposed to COVID-19. The rearrangement joins TRBV5-4 to TRBJ2-5; D is ambiguous. Source material: PBMCs or T cells enriched from blood (not recorded which). The CDR3 region has the DNA TGTGCCAGCAGCTTACGACACCTGGAGACCCAGTACTTC. As protein: CASSLRHLETQYF.